These 13 T cell receptor beta chains originate from one sample sequenced in a study of blood T cells in healthy people across ages. Alongside a J-beta primer mix, a sample-barcoded 5' primer served in a second PCR lasting roughly 7 to 11 cycles. TCRdb re-called the 5' RACE reads through MiXCR, storing one row per CDR3 protein. This sample yields some 1,000,000 distinct CDR3 sequences, of which about 25% are seen a single time; around 0.75% belongs to the top ten. Another study also made use of these data, one on T cells of mothers and their children.

The sequencing sample was made of blood. The receptors shown here come from a girl aged 2 to 10 in good health.

The genes are TRBV19 and TRBJ2-1; 7 bases match TRBD1. Germline V lookup: CDR1 LNHDA, CDR2 SQIVND (reference sequence). The CDR3 extends over 15 amino acids. V lost 5 bases to trimming and J lost 4 bases; unmatched junction nucleotides: 8. CDR3 nucleotides: TGTGCCAGTAGTGCATACAAGGGGGCTTACAATGAGCAGTTCTTC. Its translation: CASSAYKGAYNEQFF.

This clonotype has a handful of counts. The chain uses TRBV7-6 and TRBJ2-3, with 10 bases fitting TRBD2. Germline CDR1 SGHVS, CDR2 FNYEAQ. With V trimmed by 3 bases and J by 1 base, 7 bases remained unmatched. CDR3 length: 17 residues. Here the CDR3 reads CASSFDTGTSGTDTQYF. In nucleotides, the CDR3 is TGTGCCAGCAGCTTTGATACCGGGACTAGCGGCACAGATACGCAGTATTTT.

This chain uses TRBV24-1 with TRBJ2-5, with D hard to call. Germline CDR1 is KGHDR and CDR2 is SFDVKD. This CDR3 comprises 15 residues. V was cut by 0 bases and J by 4 bases, with 11 bases left in between. CDR3 sequence reads: CATSDLHRTGETQYF. DNA for the CDR3: TGTGCCACCAGTGATTTGCATCGGACGGGAGAGACCCAGTACTTC.

The sample holds a few counts of this clonotype. The rearrangement links TRBV2 to TRBJ2-7; D ambiguous. The CDR3 totals 13 residues. V lost 2 bases, J lost 7 bases, and 12 bases lay in between. Germline assignment: CDR1 SNHLY and CDR2 FYNNEI. CDR3 loop: CASSEFRAGEQYF. The DNA of the CDR3 is TGTGCCAGCAGTGAATTTCGGGCCGGTGAGCAGTACTTC.

The CDR3 DNA follows: TGCGCCAGCAGCCTCTCTTGGGGGAGGGCGGCCCACGAGCAGTACTTC. Translated, it gives CASSLSWGRAAHEQYF. This sequence joins TRBV5-1 and TRBJ2-7; 7 bases are shared with TRBD2. CDR3 length: 16 residues. Looked up from germline, CDR1 is SGHRS and CDR2 is YFSETQ. Unmatched junction bases numbered 15, after V lost 4 bases and J lost 5 bases.

The DNA for the CDR3 is TGTGCCAGCAGTGAAGTGGCCATTGTGGAAGATACGCAGTATTTT. Translated, it gives CASSEVAIVEDTQYF. The rearrangement uses TRBV2 and TRBJ2-3; D gene ambiguous. Deletions cut 1 base from V and 5 bases from J, with 13 bases between. The germline gives CDR1 SNHLY, CDR2 FYNNEI. The CDR3 extends over 15 amino acids.

The J gene is TRBJ2-5, the V gene TRBV21-1; the D call in the table, TRBD1, was not verified against the DNA. TRBV21-1 is tagged as a pseudogene. The CDR3 extends over 16 amino acids. The CDR3 sequence: CASSLGAGGERETQYF. The CDR3 DNA is TGTGCCAGCAGTCTCGGTGCAGGGGGCGAGAGAGAGACCCAGTACTTC.

V is TRBV29-1 and J is TRBJ2-5; D might be TRBD2 (6 bases). Matching the DNA end better, TRBJ2-1 makes the J call doubtful. The CDR3 is 13 amino acids. Germline-derived CDR1 and CDR2 are SQVTM and ANQGSEA. The CDR3 DNA sequence: TGCAGTCACTGGACTCGCCCGGGGGATGAGCAGTTCTTC. This translates into CSHWTRPGDEQFF.

This clonotype has more than one count but fewer than ten. This chain uses TRBV12-3 or TRBV12-4 with TRBJ2-5, with D perhaps matching TRBD2 (5 bases). V lost 5 bases and J 4 bases, leaving 17 bases between the germline ends. This CDR3 has 15 residues. CDR3 region: CASSGVLARPETQYF. Written as DNA, the CDR3 is TGTGCCAGCAGTGGAGTCCTAGCTCGCCCAGAGACCCAGTACTTC.

V and J are TRBV5-4 and TRBJ2-5, with TRBD1 matching over 7 bases. J was trimmed by 2 bases and V by 0 bases; bases with no gene match: 7. There are 16 residues in the CDR3. Germline V gives CDR1 SGHNT, CDR2 YYREEE (reference sequence). For the CDR3, the DNA is TGTGCCAGCAGCTTGGTTCCCGGACAGGAGCAAGAGACCCAGTACTTC. It translates to CASSLVPGQEQETQYF.

This clonotype has only a few counts. V and J are TRBV28 and TRBJ2-7; no definite D call. CDR3 length: 13 residues. The V gene lost 2 bases and the J gene lost 0 bases, with 5 bases spanning the gap. CDR1 and CDR2 (germline): MDHEN, SYDVKM. The CDR3 DNA sequence: TGTGCCAGCAGTTTACACCCCTCCTACGAGCAGTACTTC. It translates to CASSLHPSYEQYF.

This rearrangement joins TRBV6-5 to TRBJ1-2; D call uncertain. The CDR3 totals 13 residues. The V end was cut by 5 bases, the J end by 0 bases, with 7 bases between. Germline V gives CDR1 MNHEY, CDR2 SVGAGI. The CDR3 spells CASSRLANYGYTF. As DNA, the CDR3 is TGTGCCAGCAGTCGACTGGCTAACTATGGCTACACCTTC.

The V gene is TRBV29-1, the J gene TRBJ2-7, with 7 bases that match TRBD1. Germline assignment: CDR1 SQVTM and CDR2 ANQGSEA. The CDR3 contains 14 residues. The V and J ends lost 4 bases and 1 base, in that order; junction bases with no gene match: 7. The CDR3 nucleotides read TGCAGCGTTGTGGGGGAGACAGGGTCCTACGAGCAGTACTTC. Translation gives CSVVGETGSYEQYF.